Listed below are T cell receptor beta chains from one sample, sequenced in a study of response to subunit inactivated influenza vaccine. TCRdb re-called the RT-PCR reads with MiXCR, one entry per CDR3 protein. The data hold more than 500,000 distinct CDR3 sequences, with around 10% observed a single time. The sample was also reused in another study, on T cells expressing NK-cell markers.

Sequenced here: PBMCs from blood, sampled on the day of vaccination. The receptors were sampled from a man aged 50-60 years who received an inactivated influenza vaccine. Each CDR3 is given with its conserved first and last residue. Fields, in order: clone size, D gene, V gene, J gene, CDR3 protein, CDR3 DNA. D genes are given only for firm matches. Size is stated for part of the rows, as once, few or many counts, or as a class when the clone is expanded.

abundance: .
d_gene: .
v_gene: TRBV28
j_gene: TRBJ2-5
CDR3aa: CASSYPTGRKTQYF
CDR3nt: TGTGCCAGCAGTTACCCGACAGGGAGGAAGACCCAGTACTTC

abundance: few
d_gene: TRBD1
v_gene: TRBV7-9
j_gene: TRBJ2-7
CDR3aa: CASSLYRGADEQYF
CDR3nt: TGTGCCAGCAGCTTATACAGGGGTGCTGACGAGCAGTACTTC

abundance: few
d_gene: .
v_gene: TRBV20-1
j_gene: TRBJ1-1
CDR3aa: CSARESGVNTEAFF
CDR3nt: TGCAGTGCTAGAGAGTCGGGAGTGAACACTGAAGCTTTCTTT

abundance: .
d_gene: TRBD1
v_gene: TRBV20-1
j_gene: TRBJ2-3
CDR3aa: CSTHRGRLDTQYF
CDR3nt: TGCAGTACACACAGGGGGCGCTTAGATACGCAGTATTTT

abundance: .
d_gene: TRBD1
v_gene: TRBV11-1
j_gene: TRBJ2-7
CDR3aa: CASSSALGQAPISYEQYF
CDR3nt: TGTGCCAGCAGCTCCGCCCTGGGACAGGCCCCAATCTCCTACGAGCAGTACTTC

abundance: few
d_gene: TRBD2
v_gene: TRBV12-3/TRBV12-4
j_gene: TRBJ2-2
CDR3aa: CASRERGGQNGELFF
CDR3nt: TGTGCCAGCAGGGAGCGGGGGGGCCAAAACGGGGAGCTGTTTTTT

abundance: many
d_gene: .
v_gene: TRBV18
j_gene: TRBJ2-1
CDR3aa: CASSQDGVGYNEQFF
CDR3nt: TGTGCCAGCTCACAAGACGGTGTAGGATACAATGAGCAGTTCTTC

abundance: .
d_gene: TRBD1
v_gene: TRBV5-1
j_gene: TRBJ2-5
CDR3aa: CASSSTGATGETQYF
CDR3nt: TGCGCCAGCAGCTCGACAGGGGCTACGGGGGAGACCCAGTACTTC

abundance: .
d_gene: .
v_gene: TRBV15
j_gene: TRBJ2-5
CDR3aa: CATSRLPRLRGETQYF
CDR3nt: TGTGCCACCAGCAGACTCCCCAGGCTCAGGGGCGAGACCCAGTACTTC

abundance: .
d_gene: TRBD2
v_gene: TRBV19
j_gene: TRBJ2-7
CDR3aa: CASSLAGRTEQYF
CDR3nt: TGTGCCAGTAGTTTAGCGGGGAGAACCGAGCAGTACTTC

abundance: .
d_gene: .
v_gene: TRBV3-1
j_gene: TRBJ2-5
CDR3aa: CASSQEYTSRETQYF
CDR3nt: TGTGCCAGCAGCCAAGAATACACTAGCAGAGAGACCCAGTACTTC

abundance: .
d_gene: .
v_gene: TRBV6-1
j_gene: TRBJ2-2
CDR3aa: CASSKAGSGELFF
CDR3nt: TGTGCCAGCAGCAAGGCAGGTTCCGGGGAGCTGTTTTTT

abundance: .
d_gene: TRBD1
v_gene: TRBV28
j_gene: TRBJ2-3
CDR3aa: CASSFLGTGKDTDTQYF
CDR3nt: TGTGCCAGCAGTTTCCTAGGGACAGGGAAAGACACAGATACGCAGTATTTT

abundance: .
d_gene: .
v_gene: TRBV4-2
j_gene: TRBJ2-2
CDR3aa: CASSPLSWRTNTGELFF
CDR3nt: TGTGCCAGCAGCCCCCTAAGCTGGCGGACGAACACCGGGGAGCTGTTTTTT

abundance: .
d_gene: .
v_gene: TRBV12-3/TRBV12-4
j_gene: TRBJ1-2
CDR3aa: CASSPTQNGYTF
CDR3nt: TGTGCCAGCAGTCCTACTCAGAACGGCTACACCTTC

abundance: many
d_gene: TRBD1
v_gene: TRBV5-1
j_gene: TRBJ2-3
CDR3aa: CASSLQGAASTDTQYF
CDR3nt: TGCGCCAGCAGCTTGCAGGGGGCGGCTAGTACAGATACGCAGTATTTT

abundance: few
d_gene: .
v_gene: TRBV12-3/TRBV12-4
j_gene: TRBJ1-1
CDR3aa: CASSPQENTEAFF
CDR3nt: TGTGCCAGCAGTCCCCAGGAGAACACTGAAGCTTTCTTT

abundance: .
d_gene: TRBD2
v_gene: TRBV28
j_gene: TRBJ2-3
CDR3aa: CASSSPGGTSGGAQYF
CDR3nt: TGTGCCAGCAGTTCCCCCGGAGGGACTAGCGGGGGGGCGCAGTATTTT

abundance: few
d_gene: TRBD2
v_gene: TRBV28
j_gene: TRBJ2-2
CDR3aa: CASSSPRLRELGTGELFF
CDR3nt: TGTGCCAGCAGCTCACCGCGGTTGCGGGAGTTAGGCACCGGGGAGCTGTTTTTT

abundance: .
d_gene: TRBD2
v_gene: TRBV20-1
j_gene: TRBJ2-1
CDR3aa: CSARDLAGGNEQFF
CDR3nt: TGCAGTGCTAGAGATCTAGCGGGGGGGAATGAGCAGTTCTTC

abundance: few
d_gene: TRBD1
v_gene: TRBV2
j_gene: TRBJ1-6
CDR3aa: CASGTQGGINSPLHF
CDR3nt: TGTGCCAGCGGTACACAGGGGGGAATAAATTCACCCCTCCACTTT

abundance: once
d_gene: .
v_gene: TRBV28
j_gene: TRBJ2-7
CDR3aa: CATQGPGASYEQYF
CDR3nt: TGTGCCACGCAGGGGCCCGGGGCCTCCTACGAGCAGTACTTC